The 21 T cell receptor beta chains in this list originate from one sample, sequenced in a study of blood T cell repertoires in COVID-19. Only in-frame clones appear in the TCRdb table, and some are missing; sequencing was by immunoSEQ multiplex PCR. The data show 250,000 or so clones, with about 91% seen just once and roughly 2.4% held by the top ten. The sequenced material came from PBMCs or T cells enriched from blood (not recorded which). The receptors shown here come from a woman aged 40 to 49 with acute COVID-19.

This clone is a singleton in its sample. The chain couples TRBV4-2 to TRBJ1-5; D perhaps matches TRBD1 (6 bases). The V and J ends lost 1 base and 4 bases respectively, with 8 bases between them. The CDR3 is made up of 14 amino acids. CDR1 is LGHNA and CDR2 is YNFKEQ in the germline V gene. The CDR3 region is CASSQAQGNQPQHF. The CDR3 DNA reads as TGTGCCAGCAGCCAAGCGCAGGGGAATCAGCCCCAGCATTTT.

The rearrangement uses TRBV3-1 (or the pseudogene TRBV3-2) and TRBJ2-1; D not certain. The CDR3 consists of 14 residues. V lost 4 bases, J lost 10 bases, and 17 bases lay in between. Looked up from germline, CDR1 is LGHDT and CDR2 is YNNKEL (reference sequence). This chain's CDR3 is CASSRQAKAMEQFF. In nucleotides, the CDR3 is TGTGCCAGCAGCCGCCAAGCGAAGGCGATGGAGCAGTTCTTC.

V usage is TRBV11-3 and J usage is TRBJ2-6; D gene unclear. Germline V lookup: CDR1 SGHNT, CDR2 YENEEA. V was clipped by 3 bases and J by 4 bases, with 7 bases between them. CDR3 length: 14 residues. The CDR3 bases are TGTGCCAGCAGCTTGGTAGCCGGGGCCAACGTCCTGACTTTC. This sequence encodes CASSLVAGANVLTF. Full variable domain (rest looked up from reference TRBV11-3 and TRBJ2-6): EAGVVQSPRYKIIEKKQPVAFWCNPISGHNTLYWYLQNLGQGPELLIRYENEEAVDDSQLPKDRFSAERLKGVDSTLKIQPAELGDSAVYLCASSLVAGANVLTFGAGSRLTVL.

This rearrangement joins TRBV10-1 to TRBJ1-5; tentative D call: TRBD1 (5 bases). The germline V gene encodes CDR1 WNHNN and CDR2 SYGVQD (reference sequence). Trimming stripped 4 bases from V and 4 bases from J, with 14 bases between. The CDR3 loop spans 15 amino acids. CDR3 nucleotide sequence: TGCGCCAGCAGTGGGGGGGAAGGGCCTAATCAGCCCCAGCATTTT. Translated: CASSGGEGPNQPQHF.

The CDR3 is CASSQTGGFYGYTF. CDR3 bases: TGTGCCAGCAGTCAGACAGGGGGATTCTATGGCTACACCTTC. The gene calls are TRBV28 and TRBJ1-2, with 9 positions matching TRBD1. V lost 5 bases and J lost 4; bases outside the gene matches: 5. The germline V gene has CDR1 MDHEN and CDR2 SYDVKM. The CDR3 runs to 14 residues.

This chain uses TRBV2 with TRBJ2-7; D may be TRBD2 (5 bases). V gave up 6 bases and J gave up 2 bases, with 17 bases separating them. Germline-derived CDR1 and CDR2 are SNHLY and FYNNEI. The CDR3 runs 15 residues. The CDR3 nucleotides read TGTGCCAGCAGGATAGGAGGAGATCTGGCCTACGAGCAGTACTTC. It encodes CASRIGGDLAYEQYF.

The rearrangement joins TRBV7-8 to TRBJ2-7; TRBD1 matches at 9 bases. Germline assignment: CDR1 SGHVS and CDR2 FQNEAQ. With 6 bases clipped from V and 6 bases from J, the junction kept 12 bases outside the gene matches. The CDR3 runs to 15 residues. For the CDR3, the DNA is TGTGCCAGCAGGCCCGAGGGGACAGGGATAAGCGAGCAGTACTTC. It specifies CASRPEGTGISEQYF.

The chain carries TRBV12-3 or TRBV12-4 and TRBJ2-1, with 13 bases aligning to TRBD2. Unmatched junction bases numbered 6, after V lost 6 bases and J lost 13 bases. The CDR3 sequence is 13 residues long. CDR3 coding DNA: TGTGCCAGCAGGCCGACTAGCGGGGGGCCACAGTTCTTC. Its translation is CASRPTSGGPQFF.

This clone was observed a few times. The CDR3 DNA follows: TGTGCCAGCAGTTTAATCCCAGGACAGGGGGGATACAATGAGCAGTTCTTC. Protein product: CASSLIPGQGGYNEQFF. The V and J genes are TRBV28 and TRBJ2-1; 10 bases agree with TRBD1. Germline V lookup: CDR1 MDHEN, CDR2 SYDVKM. V lost 2 bases to trimming and J lost 4 bases; unmatched junction nucleotides: 8. CDR3 length equals 17 residues.

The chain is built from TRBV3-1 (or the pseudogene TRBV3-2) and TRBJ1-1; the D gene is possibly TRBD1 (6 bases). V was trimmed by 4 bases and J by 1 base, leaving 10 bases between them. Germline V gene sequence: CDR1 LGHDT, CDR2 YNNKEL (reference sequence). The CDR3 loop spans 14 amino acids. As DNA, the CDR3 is TGTGCCAGCAGCCTACAGGGTCCGAACACTGAAGCTTTCTTT. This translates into CASSLQGPNTEAFF.

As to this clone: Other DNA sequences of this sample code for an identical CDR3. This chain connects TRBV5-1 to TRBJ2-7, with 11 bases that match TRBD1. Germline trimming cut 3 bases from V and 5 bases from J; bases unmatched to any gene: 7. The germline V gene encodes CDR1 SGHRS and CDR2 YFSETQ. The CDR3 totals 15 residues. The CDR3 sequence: CASSSAGTGGDEQYF. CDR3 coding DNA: TGCGCCAGCAGCTCGGCCGGGACAGGGGGGGACGAGCAGTACTTC.

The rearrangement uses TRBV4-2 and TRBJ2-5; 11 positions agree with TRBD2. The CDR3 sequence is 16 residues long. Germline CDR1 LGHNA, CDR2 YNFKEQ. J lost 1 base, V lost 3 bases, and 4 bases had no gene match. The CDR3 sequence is CASSQALAGGQETQYF. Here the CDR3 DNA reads TGTGCCAGCAGCCAGGCCCTAGCGGGGGGCCAAGAGACCCAGTACTTC.

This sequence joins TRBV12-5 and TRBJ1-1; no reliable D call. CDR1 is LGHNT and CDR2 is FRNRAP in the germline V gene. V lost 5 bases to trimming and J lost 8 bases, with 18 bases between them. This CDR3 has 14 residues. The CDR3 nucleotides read TGTGCTAGTGGTCCATCAACCTCAAACAGAGAAGCTTTCTTT. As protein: CASGPSTSNREAFF.

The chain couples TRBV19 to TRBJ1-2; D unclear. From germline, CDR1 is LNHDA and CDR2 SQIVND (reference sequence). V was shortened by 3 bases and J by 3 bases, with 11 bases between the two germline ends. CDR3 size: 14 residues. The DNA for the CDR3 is TGTGCCAGTAGTATGTTTCGGGAGGACTATGGCTACACCTTC. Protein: CASSMFREDYGYTF. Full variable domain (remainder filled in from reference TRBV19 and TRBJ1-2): DGGITQSPKYLFRKEGQNVTLSCEQNLNHDAMYWYRQDPGQGLRLIYYSQIVNDFQKGDIAEGYSVSREKKESFPLTVTSAQKNPTAFYLCASSMFREDYGYTFGSGTRLTVV.

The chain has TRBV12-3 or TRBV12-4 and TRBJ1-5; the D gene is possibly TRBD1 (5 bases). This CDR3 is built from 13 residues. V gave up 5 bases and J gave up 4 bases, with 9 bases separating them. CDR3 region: CASSTRQNQPQHF. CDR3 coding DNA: TGTGCCAGCAGTACCCGACAGAATCAGCCCCAGCATTTT.

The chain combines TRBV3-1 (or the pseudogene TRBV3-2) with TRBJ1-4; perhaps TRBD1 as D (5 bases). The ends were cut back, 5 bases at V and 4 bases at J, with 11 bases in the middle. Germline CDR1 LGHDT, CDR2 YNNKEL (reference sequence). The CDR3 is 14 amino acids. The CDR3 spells CASSAGGGNEKLFF. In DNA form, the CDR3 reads TGTGCCAGCAGCGCCGGCGGGGGTAATGAAAAACTGTTTTTT.

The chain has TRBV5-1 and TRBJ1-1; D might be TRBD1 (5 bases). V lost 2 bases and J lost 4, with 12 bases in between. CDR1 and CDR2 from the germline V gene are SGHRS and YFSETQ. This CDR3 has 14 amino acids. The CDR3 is CASSLGHWGTEAFF. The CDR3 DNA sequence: TGCGCCAGCAGCTTAGGACACTGGGGCACTGAAGCTTTCTTT. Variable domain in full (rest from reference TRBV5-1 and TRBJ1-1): KAGVTQTPRYLIKTRGQQVTLSCSPISGHRSVSWYQQTPGQGLQFLFEYFSETQRNKGNFPGRFSGRQFSNSRSEMNVSTLELGDSALYLCASSLGHWGTEAFFGQGTRLTVV.

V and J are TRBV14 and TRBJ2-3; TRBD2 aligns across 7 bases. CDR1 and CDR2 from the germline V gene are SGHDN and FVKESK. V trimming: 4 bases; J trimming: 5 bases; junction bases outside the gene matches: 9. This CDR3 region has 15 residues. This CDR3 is CASSLGREYEDTQYF. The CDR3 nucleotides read TGTGCCAGCAGCCTTGGGCGGGAGTACGAAGATACGCAGTATTTT. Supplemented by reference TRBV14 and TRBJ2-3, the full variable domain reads EAGVTQFPSHSVIEKGQTVTLRCDPISGHDNLYWYRRVMGKEIKFLLHFVKESKQDESGMPNNRFLAERTGGTYSTLKVQPAELEDSGVYFCASSLGREYEDTQYFGPGTRLTVL.

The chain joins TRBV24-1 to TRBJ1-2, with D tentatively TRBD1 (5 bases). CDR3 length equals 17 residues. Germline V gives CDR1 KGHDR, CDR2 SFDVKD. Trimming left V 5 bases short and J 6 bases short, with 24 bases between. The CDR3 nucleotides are TGTGCCACCAGTGGCCCGGGCCCTTCGGACATCTTTAATGGCTACACCTTC. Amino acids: CATSGPGPSDIFNGYTF.

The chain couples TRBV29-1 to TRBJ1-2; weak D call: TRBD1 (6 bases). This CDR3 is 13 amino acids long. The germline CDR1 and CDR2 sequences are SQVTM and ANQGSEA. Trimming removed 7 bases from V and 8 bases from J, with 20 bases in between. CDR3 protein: CSAVDTGRKGYTF. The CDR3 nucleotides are TGCAGCGCCGTCGACACAGGGAGAAAGGGCTACACCTTC. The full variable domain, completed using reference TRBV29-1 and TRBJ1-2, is SAVISQKPSRDICQRGTSLTIQCQVDSQVTMMFWYRQQPGQSLTLIATANQGSEATYESGFVIDKFPISRPNLTFSTLTVSNMSPEDSSIYLCSAVDTGRKGYTFGSGTRLTVV.

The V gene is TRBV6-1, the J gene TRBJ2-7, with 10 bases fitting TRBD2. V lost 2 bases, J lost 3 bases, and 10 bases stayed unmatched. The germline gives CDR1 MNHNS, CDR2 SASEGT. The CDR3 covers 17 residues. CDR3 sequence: CASSESGLAGGRYEQYF. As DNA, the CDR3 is TGTGCCAGCAGTGAAAGTGGGTTAGCGGGGGGCCGCTACGAGCAGTACTTC.